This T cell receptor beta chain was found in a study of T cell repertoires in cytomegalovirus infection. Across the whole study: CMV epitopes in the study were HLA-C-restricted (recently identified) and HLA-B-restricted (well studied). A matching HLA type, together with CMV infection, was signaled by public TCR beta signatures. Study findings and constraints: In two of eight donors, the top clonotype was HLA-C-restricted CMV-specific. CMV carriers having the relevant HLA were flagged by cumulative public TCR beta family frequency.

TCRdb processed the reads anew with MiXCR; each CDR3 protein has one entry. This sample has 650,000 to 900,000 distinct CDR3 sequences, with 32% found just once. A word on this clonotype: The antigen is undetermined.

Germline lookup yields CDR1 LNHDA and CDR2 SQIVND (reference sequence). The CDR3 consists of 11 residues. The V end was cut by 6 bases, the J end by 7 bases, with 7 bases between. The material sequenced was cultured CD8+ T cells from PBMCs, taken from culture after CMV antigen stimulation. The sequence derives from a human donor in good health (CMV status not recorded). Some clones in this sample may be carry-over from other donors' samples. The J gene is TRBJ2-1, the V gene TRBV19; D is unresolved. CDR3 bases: TGTGCCAGTAGGATACGGAATGAGCAGTTCTTC. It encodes CASRIRNEQFF.